Listed here are 3 T cell receptor beta chains from one sample, sequenced in a study of shared clonotypes between healthy human individuals. In the naive CD8 group, cells lacked CD45RO and were positively selected for CCR7, so terminally differentiated effector memory CD45RA+ cells were left out. Some clones are missing from TCRdb's copy, which holds only in-frame ones; the method was immunoSEQ multiplex PCR. Of around 650,000 clones in the sample, approximately 96% are singletons; the top ten hold less than 0.13%. Sequenced sample: naive CD8+ T cells sorted from blood. Receptors originate from a woman younger than 45 in good health.

This clone was detected only once. J is TRBJ2-1 and V is TRBV29-1; 9 nucleotides line up with TRBD2. This CDR3 spans 14 amino acids. Germline V gene sequence: CDR1 SQVTM, CDR2 ANQGSEA. The ends lost 7 bases at V and 6 bases at J; junction bases unmatched: 10. CDR3 sequence (DNA): TGCAGCGCCGTCCGAGCGGGAGGACTCAATGAGCAGTTCTTC. Translating gives CSAVRAGGLNEQFF.

The chain is built from TRBV28 and TRBJ2-1, with 7 bases fitting TRBD2. The CDR3 has 14 residues. Germline V gene sequence: CDR1 MDHEN, CDR2 SYDVKM. V dropped 7 bases and J dropped 9; count of bases not matched to a gene: 12. This CDR3 reads CASTSGGEGIEQFF. Written as DNA, the CDR3 is TGTGCCAGCACCTCTGGAGGGGAGGGAATTGAGCAGTTCTTC.

This clone has just one count. The chain couples TRBV19 to TRBJ2-7, with a tentative D call TRBD1 (6 bases). There are 15 residues in the CDR3. The germline V gene has CDR1 LNHDA and CDR2 SQIVND (reference sequence). V lost 6 bases to trimming and J lost 2 bases, with 17 bases between them. CDR3 DNA: TGTGCCAGTAGCTTCTCACCGAGGGGGACCTACGAGCAGTACTTC. Amino acid sequence: CASSFSPRGTYEQYF.